The 9 T cell receptor beta chains below come from one sample, sequenced in a study of T cells after posttransplantation cyclophosphamide. The repertoire was sequenced with immunoSEQ multiplex PCR; TCRdb's copy has only in-frame clones and lacks some. This sample has over 20,000 clones and no singletons, with roughly 1.5% in the ten largest. Sequenced sample: PBMCs. The origin of the receptors is a man aged 45-65 years in good health, CMV-negative, and a related stem cell transplant donor.

Many counts were recorded for this clone. This chain joins TRBV5-1 and TRBJ2-3; TRBD1 matches at 8 bases. Germline lookup yields CDR1 SGHRS and CDR2 YFSETQ. V trimming: 4 bases; J trimming: 5 bases; junction bases outside the gene matches: 6. The CDR3 has 14 amino acids. The CDR3 here is CASSADRVGDTQYF. The DNA of the CDR3 is TGCGCCAGCAGCGCGGACAGGGTAGGAGATACGCAGTATTTT.

The sample holds many counts of this clone. The gene calls are TRBV6-6 and TRBJ2-7, with D possibly being TRBD2 (5 bases). The V gene lost 5 bases and the J gene lost 0 bases, with 14 bases spanning the gap. Germline V gives CDR1 MNHNY, CDR2 SVGAGI (reference sequence). The length of the CDR3 is 15 residues. The CDR3 DNA sequence: TGTGCCAGCAGTATTGGCGGGCCCGGCTCCTACGAGCAGTACTTC. Translated, it gives CASSIGGPGSYEQYF.

This clone was counted many times. The chain employs TRBV5-1 and TRBJ2-3, with 9 bases matching TRBD1. The CDR3 is 15 amino acids. J gave up 0 bases and V 2 bases, and 1 base lay outside the gene matches. The germline gives CDR1 SGHRS, CDR2 YFSETQ. The CDR3 DNA is TGCGCCAGCAGCTTAGACAGGGGGAGCACAGATACGCAGTATTTT. This codes for CASSLDRGSTDTQYF.

This clone was counted many times. V usage is TRBV27 and J usage is TRBJ2-2; TRBD2 agrees at 8 bases. The V segment lost 5 bases and the J segment 5 bases; nucleotides outside the gene matches: 10. The CDR3 totals 16 residues. CDR1 is MNHEY, CDR2 SMNVEV, per germline (reference sequence). In DNA form, the CDR3 reads TGTGCCAGCAGTCCCTCAGCGGGAGAGTTTACCGGGGAGCTGTTTTTT. It encodes CASSPSAGEFTGELFF.

This clone was observed at least ten times. The chain is built from TRBV4-1 and TRBJ2-6; TRBD2 might be the D (6 bases). This CDR3 spans 17 amino acids. V dropped 4 bases and J dropped 0 bases, with 13 bases sitting between them. In germline, CDR1 is MGHRA, CDR2 YSYEKL. Written as DNA, the CDR3 is TGCGCCAGCAGCCGGGGACTTGCTGACTCTGGGGCCAACGTCCTGACTTTC. It encodes CASSRGLADSGANVLTF.

There are a few counts of this clone. The chain has TRBV27 and TRBJ2-5; D may be TRBD2 (6 bases). The J call may be in error: the DNA end matches TRBJ2-7 better. The CDR3 covers 15 residues. Germline V gene data show CDR1 as MNHEY and CDR2 as SMNVEV (reference sequence). The CDR3 is CASSFLAVFAYEQYF. The DNA for the CDR3 is TGTGCCAGCAGTTTCTTAGCGGTATTTGCTTACGAGCAGTACTTC.

This clone was seen repeatedly, ten times or more. The V gene is TRBV5-1, the J gene TRBJ1-5; D perhaps matches TRBD1 (5 bases). The V and J ends lost 5 bases and 0 bases respectively, with 15 bases between them. Germline V lookup: CDR1 SGHRS, CDR2 YFSETQ. The CDR3 is made up of 16 amino acids. CDR3 DNA: TGCGCCAGCAGTCCTGTCCCGGGACTTAGCAATCAGCCCCAGCATTTT. Translating gives CASSPVPGLSNQPQHF. Full variable domain (outside the CDR3, taken from reference TRBV5-1 and TRBJ1-5): KAGVTQTPRYLIKTRGQQVTLSCSPISGHRSVSWYQQTPGQGLQFLFEYFSETQRNKGNFPGRFSGRQFSNSRSEMNVSTLELGDSALYLCASSPVPGLSNQPQHFGDGTRLSIL.

This clone was found many times. The genes are TRBV14 and TRBJ2-1; 12 positions agree with TRBD2. The ends lost 4 bases at V and 7 bases at J; junction bases unmatched: 5. Per the germline V gene, CDR1 is SGHDN and CDR2 is FVKESK. The CDR3 totals 15 residues. CDR3 sequence reads: CASSPLTSGRNEQFF. The CDR3, as DNA: TGTGCCAGCAGCCCGTTGACTAGCGGGAGAAATGAGCAGTTCTTC. The entire variable domain, with the rest obtained from reference TRBV14 and TRBJ2-1, is as follows: EAGVTQFPSHSVIEKGQTVTLRCDPISGHDNLYWYRRVMGKEIKFLLHFVKESKQDESGMPNNRFLAERTGGTYSTLKVQPAELEDSGVYFCASSPLTSGRNEQFFGPGTRLTVL.

Ten or more counts support this clone. The rearrangement links TRBV18 to TRBJ2-2; D is unclear. The CDR3 runs 14 residues. Germline V lookup: CDR1 KGHSH, CDR2 LQKENI. Trimming removed 1 base from V and 3 bases from J, with 6 bases in between. This CDR3 is CASSPRGYTGELFF. The CDR3 nucleotides are TGTGCCAGCTCACCACGCGGTTACACCGGGGAGCTGTTTTTT.